The rows below give T cell receptor beta chains drawn from one sample of a study of CD8+CD57+ T cells in acquired aplastic anemia. TCRdb redid the calling of the reads with MiXCR, one entry per CDR3 protein. The sample consists of around 430,000 distinct CDR3 sequences, 25% to 40% of them appearing once. The source material was sorted CD4+, CD8+, or CD8+CD57+ T cells (not recorded which) from PBMCs. The origin of the receptors is a human donor with aplastic anemia. CDR3s include the opening cysteine and the closing phenylalanine or tryptophan. The size of a clone is reported for some rows only, either as once, few or many, or as a class for expanded clones.

TRBJ2-2 | . | TRBV20-1 | CSARDHRDRAIGELFF
TRBJ1-5 | many | TRBV19 | CASRVTGVPYSNQPQHF
TRBJ2-3 | . | TRBV10-3 | CAISGQGGTDTQYF
TRBJ1-4 | . | TRBV10-3 | CATMGLWEKLFF
TRBJ2-7 | many | TRBV5-1 | CASSLPTGEGEQYF
TRBJ1-6 | many | TRBV15 | CATRGESSPLHF
TRBJ1-3 | many | TRBV2 | CASSQGRISGNTIYF
TRBJ1-1 | many | TRBV10-2 | CASGDNPLNTEAFF
TRBJ2-7 | few | TRBV10-3 | CAIRKLAESSYEQYF
TRBJ2-2 | . | TRBV7-3 | CAGGELFF
TRBJ1-5 | . | TRBV28 | CATVASDIPYSNQPQHF
TRBJ2-5 | few | TRBV30 | CAWSTGGGTQYF
TRBJ2-7 | . | TRBV15 | CATSRDVLNYEQYF